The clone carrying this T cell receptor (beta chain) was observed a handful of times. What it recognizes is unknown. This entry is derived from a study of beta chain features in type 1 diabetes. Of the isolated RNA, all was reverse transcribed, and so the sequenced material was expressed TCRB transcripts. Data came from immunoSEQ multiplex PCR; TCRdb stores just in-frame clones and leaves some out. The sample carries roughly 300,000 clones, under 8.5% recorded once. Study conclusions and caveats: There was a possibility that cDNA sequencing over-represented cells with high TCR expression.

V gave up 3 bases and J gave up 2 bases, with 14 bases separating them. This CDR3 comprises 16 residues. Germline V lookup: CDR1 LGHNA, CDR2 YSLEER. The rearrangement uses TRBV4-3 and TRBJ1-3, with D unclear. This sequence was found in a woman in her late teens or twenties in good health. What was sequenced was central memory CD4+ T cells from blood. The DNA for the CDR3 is TGCGCCAGCAGCCACACGAAGGGATCTCCTGGAAACACCATATATTTT. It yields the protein CASSHTKGSPGNTIYF.